This T cell receptor (beta chain) was sequenced during a study of cytomegalovirus exposure and HLA in healthy donors. General study results and limits: Later analysis showed most CMV-associated TCR beta chains appearing HLA-restricted. Analyses of presence/absence relied on an assumption of roughly uniform sequencing depth across donors.

A remark on this clone: Its antigen remains unknown.

It was with 60 Vbeta and 13 Jbeta primers that the PCR ran. Produced via immunoSEQ multiplex PCR; TCRdb's table is partial and in-frame only. This sample has about 190,000 clones; 80% to 90% occur once, and the top ten carry 0.25% to 0.4%. Germline assignment: CDR1 SGHDT and CDR2 YYEEEE. V gave up 4 bases and J gave up 1 base, with 15 bases separating them. This CDR3 is 17 amino acids long. The clonotype comes from a woman in her thirties in good health and CMV-seronegative. This chain links TRBV5-6 with TRBJ2-6, with D perhaps matching TRBD1 (8 bases). What was sequenced was PBMCs. The CDR3 coding sequence is TGTGCCAGCAGCCCGAACAGGGGGGGATCTGGGGCCAACGTCCTGACTTTC. Translation: CASSPNRGGSGANVLTF.